This T cell receptor (beta chain) was sequenced during a study of cytomegalovirus exposure and HLA in healthy donors. About this clone: The antigen remains unidentified.

V lost 6 bases and J 2 bases, leaving 12 bases between the germline ends. The CDR3 is 14 residues long. Germline V gene sequence: CDR1 MNHNS, CDR2 SASEGT. Study results and caveats: In vitro data verified a few CMV-associated chains as specific for CMV antigens. TCR beta V segments were, for the most part, productive about 87% or about 30% of the time in an earlier analysis.

At sampling all donors were nominally healthy, likely with unrecorded immune exposures. PCR involved 60 Vbeta and 13 Jbeta primers. Measured with immunoSEQ multiplex PCR; TCRdb has only the in-frame clones, and not every one. This sample carries 100,000 to 140,000 clones, approximately 84% of them seen once, and the ten largest clones take approximately 2.2%. The V gene is TRBV6-1, the J gene TRBJ2-3; D may be TRBD2 (6 bases). Material: PBMCs. The sequence derives from a man aged 25 to 40 in good health and CMV-seronegative. CDR3 sequence (DNA): TGTGCCAGCAGCCGCGGGACCAACACAGATACGCAGTATTTT. Amino acids: CASSRGTNTDTQYF.